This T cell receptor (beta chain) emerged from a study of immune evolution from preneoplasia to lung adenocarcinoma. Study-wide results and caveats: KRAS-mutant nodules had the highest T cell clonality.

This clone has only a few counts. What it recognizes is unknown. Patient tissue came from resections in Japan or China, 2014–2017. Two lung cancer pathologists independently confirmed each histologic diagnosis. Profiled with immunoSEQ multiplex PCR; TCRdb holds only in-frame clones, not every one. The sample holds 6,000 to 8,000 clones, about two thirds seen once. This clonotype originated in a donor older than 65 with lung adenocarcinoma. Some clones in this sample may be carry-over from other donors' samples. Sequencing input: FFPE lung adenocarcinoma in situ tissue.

Written as DNA, the CDR3 is TGTGCCAGCAGCTTTTGGGCACCCCCCTACGAGCAGTACTTC. It encodes CASSFWAPPYEQYF. The J gene is TRBJ2-7, the V gene TRBV7-9; no reliable D call. V lost 3 bases and J lost 2, with 11 bases in between. Germline V gene data show CDR1 as SEHNR and CDR2 as FQNEAQ (reference sequence). This CDR3 is 14 amino acids long.